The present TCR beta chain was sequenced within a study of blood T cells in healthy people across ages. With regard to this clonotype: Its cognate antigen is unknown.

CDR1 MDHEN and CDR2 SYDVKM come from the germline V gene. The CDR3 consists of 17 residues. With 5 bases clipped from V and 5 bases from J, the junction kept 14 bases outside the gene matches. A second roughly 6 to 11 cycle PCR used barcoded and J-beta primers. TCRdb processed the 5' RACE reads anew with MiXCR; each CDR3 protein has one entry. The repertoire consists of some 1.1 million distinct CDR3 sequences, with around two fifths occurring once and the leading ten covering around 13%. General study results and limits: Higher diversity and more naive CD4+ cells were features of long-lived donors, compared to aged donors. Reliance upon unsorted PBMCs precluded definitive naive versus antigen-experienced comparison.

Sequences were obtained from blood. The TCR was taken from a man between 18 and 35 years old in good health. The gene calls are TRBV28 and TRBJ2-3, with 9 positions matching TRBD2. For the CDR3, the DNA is TGTGCCAGCAGTAATCGCGGGGGGGCGAGGATCATAGATACGCAGTATTTT. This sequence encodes CASSNRGGARIIDTQYF.